These 32 T cell receptor beta chains came from one sample sequenced in a study of CD8+ T cells in alopecia areata. The authors extracted RNA and reverse transcribed it into cDNA as the sequencing template. Clones were read by immunoSEQ multiplex PCR, and TCRdb kept only the in-frame ones, dropping some. In the table there are 200,000 or so clones, 50% to 70% of which are singletons. The sample here was CD4+ T cells sorted from blood, taken at week 0. These receptors originate from a human donor with alopecia areata.

The chain has TRBV7-8 and TRBJ1-1; 7 nucleotides match TRBD1. J was trimmed by 5 bases and V by 4 bases; bases with no gene match: 10. Germline CDR1 reads SGHVS; CDR2 reads FQNEAQ. This CDR3 is built from 15 residues. CDR3: CASSSPTGRGTEAFF. The CDR3 coding sequence is TGTGCCAGCAGCTCCCCGACAGGGCGGGGAACTGAAGCTTTCTTT.

In its sample, this clone was seen a few times. In DNA, the CDR3 is TGTGCCTGGGGTGGTTGGGGGAACAATGAGCAGTTCTTC. It specifies CAWGGWGNNEQFF. This chain links TRBV30 with TRBJ2-1; D may be TRBD1 or TRBD2 (5 bases each). Deletions cut 5 bases from V and 5 bases from J, with 13 bases between. Germline lookup yields CDR1 GTSNPN and CDR2 SVGIG (reference sequence). The CDR3 length is 13 residues.

This clone was recorded only once. This chain connects TRBV15 to TRBJ2-7, with D perhaps matching TRBD1 (6 bases). The CDR3 is 12 amino acids. V was pared by 5 bases and J by 3 bases, with 8 bases between. CDR1 LNHNV and CDR2 YYDKDF come from the germline V gene (reference sequence). The CDR3 nucleotides are TGTGCCACCAGCGCACAGGGCTACGAGCAGTACTTC. Its translation is CATSAQGYEQYF.

The chain is built from TRBV5-4 and TRBJ2-7, with TRBD2 matching over 7 bases. The V and J ends lost 0 bases and 0 bases, in that order; junction bases with no gene match: 3. This CDR3 is 15 amino acids long. Germline V gives CDR1 SGHNT, CDR2 YYREEE (reference sequence). DNA of the CDR3: TGTGCCAGCAGCTTGGGAGGGACTACCTCCTACGAGCAGTACTTC. Residues: CASSLGGTTSYEQYF. The full variable domain, its missing parts supplied by reference TRBV5-4 and TRBJ2-7, is ETGVTQSPTHLIKTRGQQVTLRCSSQSGHNTVSWYQQALGQGPQFIFQYYREEENGRGNFPPRFSGLQFPNYSSELNVNALELDDSALYLCASSLGGTTSYEQYFGPGTRLTVT.

This rearrangement joins TRBV19 to TRBJ1-5; 8 bases are shared with TRBD1. V shed 2 bases and J 0 bases; nucleotides not matched to a gene: 9. Germline values: CDR1 LNHDA, CDR2 SQIVND (reference sequence). The CDR3 totals 18 residues. The CDR3, as DNA: TGTGCCAGTAGTATAAGGCACAGGGGGGATAATAGCAATCAGCCCCAGCATTTT. This gives the protein CASSIRHRGDNSNQPQHF.

This clone was recorded a few times. The chain links TRBV7-2 to TRBJ2-1, with 7 nucleotides matching TRBD2. The V and J ends lost 3 bases and 3 bases, in that order; junction bases with no gene match: 14. The V gene's germline CDR1 is SGHTA and CDR2 FQGNSA. The CDR3 totals 18 residues. In DNA, the CDR3 is TGTGCCAGCAGCTTCGCATTAATCAGCGGGGACCTCTACAATGAGCAGTTCTTC. Its protein is CASSFALISGDLYNEQFF.

V is TRBV9 and J is TRBJ1-1, with 8 bases identical to TRBD1. Germline lookup yields CDR1 SGDLS and CDR2 YYNGEE. Trimming at V came to 4 bases and at J to 5 bases, leaving 7 bases not matched to a gene. The CDR3 is 14 amino acids. The CDR3 DNA is TGTGCCAGCAGCCCTCGACAGGGGAGGACTGAAGCTTTCTTT. Protein product: CASSPRQGRTEAFF.

The chain is built from TRBV15 and TRBJ2-7; D call uncertain. V gave up 4 bases and J gave up 7 bases, with 11 bases separating them. The CDR3 totals 12 residues. Per germline, CDR1 LNHNV and CDR2 YYDKDF (reference sequence). This CDR3 reads CATSNDRREQYF. In DNA form, the CDR3 reads TGTGCCACCAGCAACGACCGAAGAGAGCAGTACTTC.

The sample holds one count of this clone. The gene calls are TRBV9 and TRBJ2-3; D uncertain. Germline CDR1 SGDLS, CDR2 YYNGEE. This CDR3 has 15 amino acids. Between the trimmed V and J ends, which lost 4 bases and 2 bases, there was a span of 14 bases. The CDR3 region has the DNA TGTGCCAGCAGCTCCACTCCCGGGCCCACAGATACGCAGTATTTT. The encoded protein is CASSSTPGPTDTQYF. The whole variable domain, remainder taken from reference TRBV9 and TRBJ2-3, is DSGVTQTPKHLITATGQRVTLRCSPRSGDLSVYWYQQSLDQGLQFLIQYYNGEERAKGNILERFSAQQFPDLHSELNLSSLELGDSALYFCASSSTPGPTDTQYFGPGTRLTVL.

The J gene is TRBJ2-3, the V gene TRBV9; possible D gene TRBD2, 5 bases. Trimming removed 3 bases from V and 10 bases from J, with 12 bases in between. This CDR3 contains 12 residues. Germline V gene lookup returns CDR1 SGDLS and CDR2 YYNGEE. The CDR3 DNA sequence: TGTGCCAGCAGCGGGACTGGGAGCGCGCAGTATTTT. Protein sequence: CASSGTGSAQYF. The full variable domain, completed using reference TRBV9 and TRBJ2-3, is DSGVTQTPKHLITATGQRVTLRCSPRSGDLSVYWYQQSLDQGLQFLIQYYNGEERAKGNILERFSAQQFPDLHSELNLSSLELGDSALYFCASSGTGSAQYFGPGTRLTVL.

The chain links TRBV30 to TRBJ2-7; D is unresolved. V shed 0 bases and J shed 7 bases, with 10 bases lying between them. Germline CDR1 reads GTSNPN; CDR2 reads SVGIG (reference sequence). CDR3 length equals 12 residues. This chain's CDR3 is CAWSVQFWEQYF. DNA for the CDR3: TGTGCCTGGAGTGTACAGTTCTGGGAGCAGTACTTC.

The V gene is TRBV5-1, the J gene TRBJ1-1; TRBD1 might be the D (6 bases). The germline gives CDR1 SGHRS, CDR2 YFSETQ. The CDR3 loop spans 15 amino acids. V gave up 4 bases and J gave up 1 base, with 14 bases separating them. The CDR3 DNA follows: TGCGCCAGCAGCGAACAGGGTACGGGGAACACTGAAGCTTTCTTT. Its translation: CASSEQGTGNTEAFF.

V usage is TRBV15 and J usage is TRBJ2-7, with 12 bases matching TRBD2. V was pared by 1 base and J by 5 bases, with 12 bases of the junction left unmatched. Germline-derived CDR1 and CDR2 are LNHNV and YYDKDF (reference sequence). CDR3 size: 18 residues. CDR3 nucleotide sequence: TGTGCCACCAGCAGAGTCCCTATGACTAGCGGGGGCTCGAACGAGCAGTACTTC. This gives the protein CATSRVPMTSGGSNEQYF.

This clone appeared a few times. The chain couples TRBV9 to TRBJ1-2; 7 nucleotides agree with TRBD1. Germline V gene sequence: CDR1 SGDLS, CDR2 YYNGEE. The CDR3 consists of 15 residues. Losses at the gene ends were 3 bases for V and 7 bases for J; bases not matched to a gene: 12. The CDR3: CASSAQTGRTSGYTF. CDR3 DNA: TGTGCCAGCAGCGCCCAGACAGGGAGAACCAGTGGCTACACCTTC.

The chain has TRBV7-2 and TRBJ1-3; possible D gene TRBD1, 5 bases. This CDR3 comprises 14 residues. The germline V gene has CDR1 SGHTA and CDR2 FQGNSA. V lost 6 bases and J lost 0, with 9 bases in between. CDR3 residues: CASRTRGSGNTIYF. In DNA form, the CDR3 reads TGTGCCAGCAGAACGAGGGGCTCTGGAAACACCATATATTTT.

In its sample, this clone was seen many times. The chain links TRBV15 to TRBJ2-7; D not resolved. Trimming removed 3 bases at V and 3 bases at J, with 12 bases between. This CDR3 region has 14 residues. Germline loops: CDR1 LNHNV, CDR2 YYDKDF (reference sequence). This CDR3 is CATSRGLLGYEQYF. The CDR3 DNA reads as TGTGCCACCAGCAGGGGCTTATTAGGCTACGAGCAGTACTTC.

This clone was counted a few times. The CDR3: CASSKAGTGLEKLFF. CDR3 DNA sequence: TGTGCCAGCAGCAAAGCCGGGACAGGGCTCGAAAAACTGTTTTTT. The genes are TRBV11-1 and TRBJ1-4; TRBD1 matches at 9 bases. V was pared by 5 bases and J by 8 bases, with 9 bases of the junction left unmatched. This CDR3 has 15 residues. Per the germline V gene, CDR1 is SGHAT and CDR2 is FQDESV (reference sequence).

Remarks on this clone: The same CDR3 arises from other DNA sequences in this sample as well. The rearrangement joins TRBV29-1 to TRBJ2-3, with D possibly matching TRBD2 (6 bases). Trimming removed 6 bases from V and 3 bases from J, with 13 bases in between. This CDR3 has 13 residues. CDR1 is SQVTM, CDR2 ANQGSEA, per germline. CDR3 in DNA: TGCAGCGTCGCGGGACGGATAACAGATACGCAGTATTTT. Amino acids: CSVAGRITDTQYF.

A note on this clone: Other DNA sequences from this sample encode an identical CDR3 as well. The chain combines TRBV15 with TRBJ2-7; D may be TRBD1 (5 bases). CDR1 and CDR2 from the germline V gene are LNHNV and YYDKDF (reference sequence). Trimming removed 1 base at V and 6 bases at J, with 7 bases between. The CDR3 length is 12 residues. In DNA form, the CDR3 reads TGTGCCACCAGCAGAGTTCAGGGCGAGCAGTACTTC. It encodes CATSRVQGEQYF.

The chain is built from TRBV29-1 and TRBJ1-4; 8 bases fit TRBD1. The germline gives CDR1 SQVTM, CDR2 ANQGSEA. The CDR3 is 13 residues long. V was clipped by 5 bases and J by 8 bases; unmatched bases: 7. CDR3 region: CSVTGQGREKLFF. DNA for the CDR3: TGCAGCGTTACCGGACAGGGCCGGGAAAAACTGTTTTTT.

The chain combines TRBV2 with TRBJ1-5, with D unresolved. The CDR3 runs to 13 residues. V was trimmed by 4 bases and J by 5 bases, leaving 9 bases between them. Germline V gene sequence: CDR1 SNHLY, CDR2 FYNNEI. CDR3 region: CASSGTPDQPQHF. As DNA, the CDR3 is TGTGCCAGCAGTGGGACGCCGGATCAGCCCCAGCATTTT.

The V and J genes are TRBV30 and TRBJ1-2; D is uncertain. The V end was cut by 4 bases, the J end by 8 bases, with 11 bases between. CDR3 length: 11 residues. Germline V gene sequence: CDR1 GTSNPN, CDR2 SVGIG (reference sequence). This CDR3 reads CAWNLDQGYTF. For the CDR3, the DNA is TGTGCCTGGAATCTGGATCAAGGCTACACCTTC.

This clone has more than one count but fewer than ten. The chain couples TRBV29-1 to TRBJ1-1; no clear D. Germline CDR1 is SQVTM and CDR2 is ANQGSEA. V was shortened by 7 bases and J by 2 bases, with 14 bases between the two germline ends. The CDR3 consists of 13 residues. CDR3 DNA sequence: TGCAGCGCCAAGGTGCACGAAAACACTGAAGCTTTCTTT. It yields the protein CSAKVHENTEAFF.

The chain carries TRBV5-6 and TRBJ2-2; 8 bases are shared with TRBD1. V was pared by 4 bases and J by 3 bases, with 8 bases of the junction left unmatched. The CDR3 spans 16 residues. Germline V gene sequence: CDR1 SGHDT, CDR2 YYEEEE. The CDR3 region has the DNA TGTGCCAGCAGCCAGCTGGACAGGGAGGACACCGGGGAGCTGTTTTTT. Translating gives CASSQLDREDTGELFF. Together with reference TRBV5-6 and TRBJ2-2, the CDR3 gives the full variable domain: DAGVTQSPTHLIKTRGQQVTLRCSPKSGHDTVSWYQQALGQGPQFIFQYYEEEERQRGNFPDRFSGHQFPNYSSELNVNALLLGDSALYLCASSQLDREDTGELFFGEGSRLTVL.

The gene calls are TRBV30 and TRBJ1-2, with no clear D. In germline, CDR1 is GTSNPN, CDR2 SVGIG (reference sequence). With 0 bases removed from V and 5 bases from J, the gap between germline ends came to 10 bases. The CDR3 sequence is 13 residues long. The CDR3 loop is CAWSVAHPYGYTF. For the CDR3, the DNA is TGTGCCTGGAGTGTAGCCCACCCATATGGCTACACCTTC.

This clone was observed once. The CDR3 region is CASSWDRGGTDTQYF. The CDR3 nucleotides read TGTGCCAGCAGTTGGGACAGGGGTGGAACAGATACGCAGTATTTT. The chain has TRBV6-5 and TRBJ2-3, with TRBD1 matching 10 bases. V lost 4 bases and J lost 3; bases outside the gene matches: 4. In germline, CDR1 is MNHEY, CDR2 SVGAGI. This CDR3 contains 15 residues.

This clone was observed a few times. This chain joins TRBV30 and TRBJ2-3, with 9 positions matching TRBD2. The germline CDR1 and CDR2 sequences are GTSNPN and SVGIG (reference sequence). Trimming cost V 1 base and J 0 bases; bases outside gene matches: 5. This CDR3 is 16 amino acids long. CDR3 in amino acids: CAWSGSGGESTDTQYF. In DNA, the CDR3 is TGTGCCTGGAGTGGTAGCGGGGGAGAAAGCACAGATACGCAGTATTTT.

This clone was seen a handful of times. The chain is built from TRBV29-1 and TRBJ2-3, with D hard to call. Germline CDR1 is SQVTM and CDR2 is ANQGSEA. The CDR3 length is 8 residues. Trimming removed 4 bases at V and 11 bases at J, with 4 bases between. CDR3 DNA: TGCAGCGTTGTCGGGCAGTATTTT. It yields the protein CSVVGQYF.

The sample holds a few counts of this clone. This chain uses TRBV29-1 with TRBJ1-2, with 10 nucleotides matching TRBD1. CDR1 is SQVTM, CDR2 ANQGSEA, per germline. The CDR3 covers 16 residues. Trimming at V came to 7 bases and at J to 4 bases, leaving 15 bases not matched to a gene. CDR3 coding DNA: TGCAGCGCTGCCGGGACAGGGGAGACGACCGGCTATGGCTACACCTTC. Amino acids: CSAAGTGETTGYGYTF.

Only a few counts were recorded for this clone. The V and J genes are TRBV15 and TRBJ2-7; 11 bases match TRBD2. This CDR3 spans 15 amino acids. V trimming: 1 base; J trimming: 7 bases; junction bases outside the gene matches: 6. Germline V gene data show CDR1 as LNHNV and CDR2 as YYDKDF (reference sequence). The CDR3, as DNA: TGTGCCACCAGCAGAGCACTAGCGGGAGAGTGGGAGCAGTACTTC. This encodes CATSRALAGEWEQYF.

V and J are TRBV4-1 and TRBJ1-1, with D uncertain. CDR3 length: 15 amino acids. Trimming left V 0 bases short and J 1 base short, with 9 bases between. Germline CDR1 and CDR2: MGHRA and YSYEKL. For the CDR3, the DNA is TGCGCCAGCAGCCAAGATTCAAGGGAGAACACTGAAGCTTTCTTT. It specifies CASSQDSRENTEAFF.

This clone was seen a handful of times. V is TRBV7-9 and J is TRBJ2-2, with 8 bases identical to TRBD1. This CDR3 contains 15 residues. Germline loops: CDR1 SEHNR, CDR2 FQNEAQ (reference sequence). After removal of 5 bases from V and 1 base from J, the junction contained 3 bases not matched to a gene. The DNA for the CDR3 is TGTGCCAGCAGCGTAGGACAGGGGAACACCGGGGAGCTGTTTTTT. Translating gives CASSVGQGNTGELFF.